These T cell receptor beta chains were read from a single sample in a study of a mutant IDH1 vaccine in newly diagnosed glioma. The antigens of these receptors remain unknown. Repertoires were generated with immunoSEQ multiplex PCR, while TCRdb's copy carries only in-frame clones and drops some. The sample comprises roughly 45,000 clones, 65% to 85% of which are singletons, and less than 3% rests with the top ten. This specimen was PBMCs, taken from a glioma patient whose treatment included an IDH1 peptide vaccine. The source of these receptors is a woman aged 18-30 years with glioma. Some clones in this sample may be carry-over from other donors' samples. Both conserved end residues are part of each CDR3. A D gene is named only where the DNA matches it firmly. Only some rows state a clone size, as once, few, many or a class for expanded clones.

TRBV9,NA,NA,TRBJ2-7,CASSPLDRSYEQYF,TGTGCCAGCAGCCCGCTCGACAGGTCCTACGAGCAGTACTTC
TRBV5-1,NA,NA,TRBJ2-1,CASSLRGANGGEQFF,TGCGCCAGCAGCTTGAGGGGGGCCAACGGGGGTGAGCAGTTCTTC
TRBV10-3,NA,TRBD1,TRBJ1-2,CAIRETGTGDYGYTF,TGTGCCATCAGAGAGACAGGGACAGGGGACTATGGCTACACCTTC
TRBV7-6,NA,NA,TRBJ1-1,CASSPGGWGTEAFF,TGTGCCAGCAGCCCCGGGGGGTGGGGAACTGAAGCTTTCTTT
TRBV6-5,NA,NA,TRBJ2-7,CASSRGPAYEQYF,TGTGCCAGCAGTAGAGGGCCTGCCTACGAGCAGTACTTC
TRBV19,NA,NA,TRBJ2-5,CASSIGSQETQYF,TGTGCCAGTAGTATTGGGTCCCAAGAGACCCAGTACTTC
TRBV5-4,NA,TRBD1,TRBJ1-1,CASSSRDRGTEAFF,TGTGCCAGCAGCTCCCGGGACAGGGGAACTGAAGCTTTCTTT
TRBV27,NA,NA,TRBJ2-4,CASSLRHGGSGLAKNIQYF,TGTGCCAGCAGTTTACGGCACGGTGGTTCGGGATTAGCCAAAAACATTCAGTACTTC
TRBV4-1,NA,NA,TRBJ2-1,CASSQINVGVYNEQFF,TGCGCCAGCAGCCAAATTAACGTGGGGGTTTACAATGAGCAGTTCTTC
TRBV19,NA,TRBD1,TRBJ1-6,CASSITGGTGGPLHF,TGTGCCAGTAGTATTACAGGGGGCACCGGGGGACCCCTCCACTTT
TRBV27,NA,NA,TRBJ2-2,CASRISGANTGELFF,TGTGCCAGCAGGATAAGCGGCGCGAACACCGGGGAGCTGTTTTTT
TRBV2,NA,TRBD2,TRBJ2-5,CASRSPGLALRETQYF,TGTGCCAGCAGATCACCGGGACTAGCTTTAAGAGAGACCCAGTACTTC
TRBV29-1,NA,NA,TRBJ1-1,CSVGPSRWFGEAFF,TGCAGCGTTGGACCCTCTAGGTGGTTCGGTGAAGCTTTCTTT
TRBV4-2,NA,TRBD2,TRBJ2-7,CASSQGLAGVSYEQYF,TGTGCCAGCAGCCAAGGACTAGCGGGGGTTTCCTACGAGCAGTACTTC
TRBV7-9,NA,TRBD2,TRBJ2-1,CASKRAGVSSYNEQFF,TGTGCCAGCAAGCGAGCGGGAGTGAGCTCCTACAATGAGCAGTTCTTC
TRBV4-2,NA,TRBD2,TRBJ2-1,CASSQTQAGRSYNEQFF,TGTGCCAGCAGCCAAACTCAAGCGGGGCGATCCTACAATGAGCAGTTCTTC
TRBV7-3,NA,NA,TRBJ2-2,CASSGGTNTGELFF,TGTGCCAGCAGCGGGGGAACGAACACCGGGGAGCTGTTTTTT
TRBV11-3,NA,TRBD1,TRBJ2-5,CASSAGTGQETQYF,TGTGCCAGCAGCGCCGGGACAGGCCAAGAGACCCAGTACTTC
TRBV4-1,once,TRBD2,TRBJ2-7,CASSQAVGTTPYEQYF,TGCGCCAGCAGCCAAGCGGTGGGGACTACACCCTACGAGCAGTACTTC
TRBV7-6,NA,NA,TRBJ2-6,CASSLDESGANVLTF,TGTGCCAGCAGCTTAGATGAGTCTGGGGCCAACGTCCTGACTTTC
TRBV6-5,once,NA,TRBJ2-7,CASTEVFYEQYF,TGTGCCAGCACTGAAGTCTTTTACGAGCAGTACTTC
TRBV29-1,NA,NA,TRBJ1-1,CSVNGGFSTEAFF,TGCAGCGTAAACGGGGGTTTCAGCACTGAAGCTTTCTTT
TRBV28,NA,NA,TRBJ2-5,CASSLSIRPLGETQYF,TGTGCCAGCAGTTTGAGTATTAGACCCCTAGGAGAGACCCAGTACTTC
TRBV7-2,NA,NA,TRBJ2-5,CASSSLRGWKTQYF,TGTGCCAGCAGCTCGCTACGGGGCTGGAAGACCCAGTACTTC
TRBV7-6,NA,NA,TRBJ1-5,CASSLRPDGREPQHF,TGTGCCAGCAGCTTACGTCCTGATGGGCGTGAGCCCCAGCATTTT
TRBV11-3,NA,NA,TRBJ1-4,CASSFRNEKLFF,TGTGCCAGCAGCTTCAGGAATGAAAAACTGTTTTTT
TRBV10-3,once,TRBD1,TRBJ2-7,CAIGTGSYEQYF,TGTGCCATCGGGACAGGGTCCTACGAGCAGTACTTC
TRBV4-2,NA,TRBD1,TRBJ1-1,CATWGDRDPLRAFF,TGTGCCACTTGGGGGGACAGGGACCCCCTGAGGGCTTTCTTT
TRBV14,NA,TRBD2,TRBJ2-7,CASSQDLGTSGSYEQYF,TGTGCCAGCAGCCAAGATTTGGGGACTAGCGGGAGCTACGAGCAGTACTTC
TRBV18,NA,TRBD1,TRBJ1-3,CASSPYDRGPGNTIYF,TGTGCCAGCTCACCCTATGACAGGGGGCCTGGAAACACCATATATTTT
TRBV5-1,few,NA,TRBJ2-3,CASSLREVGISDTQYF,TGCGCCAGCAGCTTGCGCGAAGTTGGGATATCGGATACGCAGTATTTT
TRBV7-9,NA,NA,TRBJ2-7,CASSSTRVSVYEQYF,TGTGCCAGCAGCTCGACTAGGGTTTCGGTCTACGAGCAGTACTTC
TRBV7-3,NA,TRBD2,TRBJ2-1,CASSLSGSPFNEQFF,TGTGCCAGCAGCCTTAGCGGGAGCCCCTTCAATGAGCAGTTCTTC
TRBV27,NA,TRBD1,TRBJ1-2,CASSRTGDFYGYTF,TGTGCCAGCAGCAGGACAGGGGACTTCTATGGCTACACCTTC
TRBV5-5,NA,NA,TRBJ2-1,CASSIDSLLSYNEQFF,TGTGCCAGCAGCATAGACTCCCTACTGTCCTACAATGAGCAGTTCTTC
TRBV5-1,NA,NA,TRBJ1-6,CASSPGGGMDSPLHF,TGCGCCAGCAGCCCTGGGGGGGGGATGGATTCACCCCTCCACTTT
TRBV5-1,NA,NA,TRBJ1-2,CASSLGREKYGYTF,TGCGCCAGCAGCTTGGGCAGGGAAAAGTATGGCTACACCTTC
TRBV13,NA,NA,TRBJ1-2,CASSLVRGGGGYTF,TGTGCCAGCAGCTTAGTAAGGGGCGGAGGTGGCTACACCTTC
TRBV5-4,few,NA,TRBJ2-7,CASRRDAPGHEQYF,TGTGCCAGCAGGCGGGACGCCCCCGGCCACGAGCAGTACTTC
TRBV10-3,NA,TRBD1,TRBJ2-5,CAISERLQGTQETQYF,TGTGCCATCAGTGAGCGACTACAGGGGACACAAGAGACCCAGTACTTC
TRBV19,NA,NA,TRBJ1-6,CASTTVFSYNSPLHF,TGTGCCAGTACCACAGTCTTCTCCTATAATTCACCCCTCCACTTT
TRBV6-5,few,NA,TRBJ1-1,CASRTNLGNTEAFF,TGTGCCAGCAGAACAAATTTAGGGAACACTGAAGCTTTCTTT
TRBV10-2,NA,NA,TRBJ2-3,CASSESGRRADTQYF,TGCGCCAGCAGTGAATCGGGGCGGAGGGCAGATACGCAGTATTTT
TRBV15,NA,TRBD2,TRBJ2-3,CATSSLAGGRADTQYF,TGTGCCACCAGCAGTTTAGCGGGGGGTAGGGCAGATACGCAGTATTTT
TRBV29-1,NA,NA,TRBJ1-2,CSVGTTANYGYTF,TGCAGCGTTGGGACGACAGCTAACTATGGCTACACCTTC
TRBV25-1,NA,NA,TRBJ2-7,CASSGGGSYEQYF,TGTGCCAGCAGTGGAGGGGGATCGTACGAGCAGTACTTC
TRBV6-5,once,TRBD2,TRBJ2-7,CASSFSSGVAYEQYF,TGTGCCAGCAGCTTCTCTAGCGGAGTCGCCTACGAGCAGTACTTC
TRBV27,NA,NA,TRBJ2-2,CASSLRARQPSVPGELFF,TGTGCCAGCAGTTTGAGGGCCAGGCAGCCTAGCGTCCCCGGGGAGCTGTTTTTT
TRBV18,once,NA,TRBJ1-2,CASSPRTESAIGYTF,TGTGCCAGCTCACCGCGCACAGAATCCGCTATAGGCTACACCTTC
TRBV5-8,NA,NA,TRBJ2-1,CASSSWRAVFYNEQFF,TGTGCCAGCAGCTCATGGCGGGCAGTGTTTTACAATGAGCAGTTCTTC
TRBV5-4,NA,TRBD1,TRBJ1-1,CASSSNRGPGNTEAFF,TGTGCCAGCAGCTCGAACAGGGGGCCGGGGAACACTGAAGCTTTCTTT
TRBV29-1,NA,TRBD1,TRBJ1-2,CSVPRTGFAYGYTF,TGCAGCGTCCCTAGGACAGGGTTCGCTTATGGCTACACCTTC
TRBV10-2,NA,TRBD1,TRBJ2-7,CASIDRGYEQYF,TGCGCCAGCATCGACAGGGGGTACGAGCAGTACTTC
TRBV7-2,NA,TRBD1,TRBJ1-5,CASSYPTGGGNQPQHF,TGTGCCAGCAGCTATCCGACAGGGGGCGGCAATCAGCCCCAGCATTTT